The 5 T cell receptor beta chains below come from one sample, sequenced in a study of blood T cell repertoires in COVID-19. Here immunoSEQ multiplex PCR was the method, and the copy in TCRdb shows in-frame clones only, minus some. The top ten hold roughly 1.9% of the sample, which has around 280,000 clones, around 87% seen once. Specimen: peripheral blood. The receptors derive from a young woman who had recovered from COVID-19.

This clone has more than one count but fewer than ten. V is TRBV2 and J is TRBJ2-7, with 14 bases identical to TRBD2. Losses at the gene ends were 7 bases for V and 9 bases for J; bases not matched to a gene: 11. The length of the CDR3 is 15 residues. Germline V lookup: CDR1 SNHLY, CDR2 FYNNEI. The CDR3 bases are TGTGCCAGCACCCCTGGGACTAGCGGGAGAATAGGGCAGTACTTC. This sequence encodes CASTPGTSGRIGQYF.

CDR3 in DNA: TGTGCCAGCAGTGGGGGGCCACCCCCCAATGAGCAGTTCTTC. Translated, it gives CASSGGPPPNEQFF. The chain recombines TRBV2 with TRBJ2-1; perhaps TRBD1 as D (6 bases). CDR3 length: 14 residues. Germline loops: CDR1 SNHLY, CDR2 FYNNEI. V was cut by 4 bases and J by 6 bases, with 13 bases left in between.

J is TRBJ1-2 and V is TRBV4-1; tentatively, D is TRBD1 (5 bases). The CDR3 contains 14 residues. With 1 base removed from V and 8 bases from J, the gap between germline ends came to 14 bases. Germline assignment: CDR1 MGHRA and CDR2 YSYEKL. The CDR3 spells CASSQVQQALGYTF. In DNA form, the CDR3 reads TGCGCCAGCAGCCAAGTTCAACAGGCTCTCGGCTACACCTTC.

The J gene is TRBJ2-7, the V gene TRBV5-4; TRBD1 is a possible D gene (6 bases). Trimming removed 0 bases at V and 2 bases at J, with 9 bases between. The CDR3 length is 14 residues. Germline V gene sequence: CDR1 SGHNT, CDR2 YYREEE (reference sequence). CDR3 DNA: TGTGCCAGCAGCTTGGGACAGGAGACCTACGAGCAGTACTTC. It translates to CASSLGQETYEQYF.

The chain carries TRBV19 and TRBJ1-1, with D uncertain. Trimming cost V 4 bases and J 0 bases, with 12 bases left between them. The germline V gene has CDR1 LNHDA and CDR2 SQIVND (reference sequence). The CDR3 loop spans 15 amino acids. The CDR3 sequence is CASSSHETMNTEAFF. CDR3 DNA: TGTGCCAGTAGTAGCCACGAAACAATGAACACTGAAGCTTTCTTT. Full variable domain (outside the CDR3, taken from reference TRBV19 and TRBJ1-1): DGGITQSPKYLFRKEGQNVTLSCEQNLNHDAMYWYRQDPGQGLRLIYYSQIVNDFQKGDIAEGYSVSREKKESFPLTVTSAQKNPTAFYLCASSSHETMNTEAFFGQGTRLTVV.